This T cell receptor (beta chain) was recorded in a study of OX40 agonist ivuxolimab in advanced cancers. Study-level background: The patients got ivuxolimab, which is an agonistic anti-OX40 (CD134) antibody. Study conclusions and caveats: Several nonresponders also turned out to have low normalized T-cell clonal expansion.

With respect to this clone: The antigen is unknown.

Clones were read by immunoSEQ multiplex PCR, and TCRdb kept only the in-frame ones, dropping some. The table has tens of thousands of clones, 88% seen once. This CDR3 has 11 amino acids. The ends were cut back, 3 bases at V and 6 bases at J, with 5 bases in the middle. Germline-derived CDR1 and CDR2 are SGHTA and FQGTGA. The material was CD4+ or CD8+ T cells sorted from blood, obtained in a trial of the OX40 agonist ivuxolimab. The chain recombines TRBV7-3 with TRBJ2-5; TRBD1 is a possible D gene (5 bases). The sequence was obtained from an adult with an advanced solid tumor such as melanoma, head and neck, liver or kidney cancer. The CDR3 region has the DNA TGTGCCAGCAGCTTGGGGCAGACCCAGTACTTC. Encoded protein: CASSLGQTQYF. Complete variable domain (other parts from reference TRBV7-3 and TRBJ2-5): GAGVSQTPSNKVTEKGKYVELRCDPISGHTALYWYRQSLGQGPEFLIYFQGTGAADDSGLPNDRFFAVRPEGSVSTLKIQRTERGDSAVYLCASSLGQTQYFGPGTRLLVL.